One and the same sample provided the 19 T cell receptor beta chains below, sequenced in a study of blood T cell repertoires in COVID-19. Clones were sequenced by immunoSEQ multiplex PCR, and TCRdb holds only the in-frame ones, with some missing. The sample lists 150,000 or so clones; 85% to 90% were seen once. Sample: peripheral blood. The receptors stem from a man of 80 years or more with acute or convalescent COVID-19.

The count of this clone is one. The V and J genes are TRBV7-9 and TRBJ2-1, with D possibly being TRBD1 (6 bases). Trimming cost V 4 bases and J 0 bases, with 19 bases left between them. This CDR3 is 18 amino acids long. The germline V gene has CDR1 SEHNR and CDR2 FQNEAQ (reference sequence). The CDR3 here is CASSSQRGGWSSYNEQFF. The CDR3 DNA is TGTGCCAGCAGCTCGCAAAGAGGGGGATGGAGCTCCTACAATGAGCAGTTCTTC.

This clone occurred once. V gene TRBV5-4 combines with J gene TRBJ1-2; 8 bases line up with TRBD1. The CDR3 loop spans 16 amino acids. CDR1 and CDR2 from the germline V gene are SGHNT and YYREEE (reference sequence). V was pared by 3 bases and J by 6 bases, with 13 bases of the junction left unmatched. CDR3 sequence: CASSSGRQGPLNGYTF. Written as DNA, the CDR3 is TGTGCCAGCAGCTCTGGACGACAGGGGCCCCTGAATGGCTACACCTTC.

This chain connects TRBV7-8 to TRBJ2-3; TRBD2 aligns across 7 bases. Trimming cost V 1 base and J 6 bases; bases outside gene matches: 10. Germline CDR1 SGHVS, CDR2 FQNEAQ. The CDR3 has 16 residues. CDR3 protein: CASSLGAGLSQDTQYF. In DNA form, the CDR3 reads TGTGCCAGCAGCTTAGGCGCGGGACTAAGCCAGGATACGCAGTATTTT.

The chain carries TRBV27 and TRBJ2-2; a possible D gene is TRBD2 (6 bases). With 0 bases removed from V and 3 bases from J, the gap between germline ends came to 11 bases. In germline, CDR1 is MNHEY, CDR2 SMNVEV (reference sequence). This CDR3 is built from 16 residues. CDR3 DNA: TGTGCCAGCAGTTTATCAGGGCGGGATGACACCGGGGAGCTGTTTTTT. Translating gives CASSLSGRDDTGELFF.

The chain has TRBV28 and TRBJ1-2; unclear D gene. This CDR3 has 15 amino acids. Germline loops: CDR1 MDHEN, CDR2 SYDVKM. The V end was cut by 4 bases, the J end by 5 bases, with 17 bases between. The CDR3 loop is CASSSQGRTSYGYTF. The CDR3 nucleotides are TGTGCCAGCAGTTCCCAAGGGAGAACTTCTTATGGCTACACCTTC.

The V gene is TRBV4-1, the J gene TRBJ2-1; TRBD2 aligns across 7 bases. Germline V lookup: CDR1 MGHRA, CDR2 YSYEKL. V lost 0 bases to trimming and J lost 1 base; unmatched junction nucleotides: 6. This CDR3 has 17 amino acids. CDR3 bases: TGCGCCAGCAGCCAAGATAAATCGCGGGGGTCCTACAATGAGCAGTTCTTC. It encodes CASSQDKSRGSYNEQFF.

This chain uses TRBV5-1 with TRBJ1-4; no clear D. V lost 4 bases and J 0 bases, leaving 13 bases between the germline ends. CDR3 length: 16 amino acids. Germline lookup yields CDR1 SGHRS and CDR2 YFSETQ. The CDR3 bases are TGCGCCAGCAGCCCGGGAGCAGCTACAACTAATGAAAAACTGTTTTTT. Protein sequence: CASSPGAATTNEKLFF. The variable domain in full, completed from reference TRBV5-1 and TRBJ1-4, reads KAGVTQTPRYLIKTRGQQVTLSCSPISGHRSVSWYQQTPGQGLQFLFEYFSETQRNKGNFPGRFSGRQFSNSRSEMNVSTLELGDSALYLCASSPGAATTNEKLFFGSGTQLSVL.

CDR3 in amino acids: CASSTSGTGVGYTF. The CDR3, as DNA: TGCGCCAGCAGCACCTCCGGGACAGGGGTTGGCTACACCTTC. The chain links TRBV5-1 to TRBJ1-2; TRBD1 aligns across 10 bases. J was trimmed by 7 bases and V by 4 bases; bases with no gene match: 7. The CDR3 runs to 14 residues. Per germline, CDR1 SGHRS and CDR2 YFSETQ.

V gene TRBV2 combines with J gene TRBJ1-3; D may be TRBD1 (6 bases). Trimming left V 3 bases short and J 0 bases short, with 9 bases between. The CDR3 consists of 15 residues. The germline V gene has CDR1 SNHLY and CDR2 FYNNEI. The CDR3 protein is CASSDQGPSGNTIYF. In nucleotides, the CDR3 is TGTGCCAGCAGTGATCAGGGGCCCTCTGGAAACACCATATATTTT.

The rearrangement uses TRBV5-1 and TRBJ2-3; D possibly corresponds to TRBD1 (6 bases). V lost 4 bases and J 5 bases, leaving 17 bases between the germline ends. This CDR3 has 15 amino acids. CDR1 is SGHRS and CDR2 is YFSETQ in the germline V gene. For the CDR3, the DNA is TGCGCCAGCAGCCTGATGGGGGCTGGTCAAGATACGCAGTATTTT. Translation: CASSLMGAGQDTQYF.

This sequence joins TRBV5-1 and TRBJ2-5; no clear D. V lost 2 bases, J lost 0 bases, and 14 bases lay in between. The CDR3 has 16 residues. CDR1 and CDR2 (germline): SGHRS, YFSETQ. CDR3 DNA: TGCGCCAGCAGCTTAGCCCCCTTGGCGGACCAAGAGACCCAGTACTTC. Encoded protein: CASSLAPLADQETQYF.

This clone appeared a single time. The chain links TRBV6-5 to TRBJ1-2; 11 bases agree with TRBD1. V shed 4 bases, J shed 8 bases, and the junction held 12 bases outside the gene matches. There are 16 residues in the CDR3. Looked up from germline, CDR1 is MNHEY and CDR2 is SVGAGI. This chain's CDR3 is CASSSPSGQGVFGYTF. CDR3 nucleotides: TGTGCCAGCAGTTCACCTTCGGGACAGGGGGTGTTCGGCTACACCTTC.

CDR3 sequence: CASSTQPSANSGNTIYF. The CDR3 DNA reads as TGTGCCAGCAGCACACAACCCTCCGCCAACTCTGGAAACACCATATATTTT. The genes are TRBV7-6 and TRBJ1-3; D remains ambiguous. Trimming stripped 5 bases from V and 0 bases from J, with 17 bases between. The germline V gene encodes CDR1 SGHVS and CDR2 FNYEAQ. CDR3 length: 17 residues.

V is TRBV6-5 and J is TRBJ2-2; TRBD1 matches at 12 bases. Germline V lookup: CDR1 MNHEY, CDR2 SVGAGI. The CDR3 is 16 amino acids. With 2 bases clipped from V and 6 bases from J, the junction kept 4 bases outside the gene matches. CDR3 residues: CASSYPGTGGSGELFF. The CDR3 nucleotides read TGTGCCAGCAGTTACCCCGGGACAGGGGGCTCCGGGGAGCTGTTTTTT.

This clone was seen a few times. The chain carries TRBV6-5 and TRBJ1-6; D is uncertain. The germline gives CDR1 MNHEY, CDR2 SVGAGI. V dropped 5 bases and J dropped 6 bases, with 11 bases sitting between them. CDR3 length: 14 residues. Here the CDR3 reads CASSLSPVNSPLHF. Here the CDR3 DNA reads TGTGCCAGCAGTCTCTCACCAGTTAATTCACCCCTCCACTTT.

The gene calls are TRBV21-1 and TRBJ2-1; TRBD2 was called by the table and not checked on the DNA. TRBV21-1 is labeled a pseudogene. The CDR3 contains 15 residues. The CDR3 coding sequence is TGTGCCAGCAGCAAGAAGCGGGAGGCGGGCGGTGAGCAGTTCTTC. Its translation is CASSKKREAGGEQFF.

The J gene is TRBJ2-7, the V gene TRBV7-3; 10 bases are a match to TRBD1. Germline assignment: CDR1 SGHTA and CDR2 FQGTGA. This CDR3 has 13 amino acids. V dropped 4 bases and J dropped 4; count of bases not matched to a gene: 1. The CDR3: CASSWDRGYEQYF. The CDR3 nucleotides are TGTGCCAGCAGCTGGGACAGGGGTTACGAGCAGTACTTC.

The rearrangement uses TRBV28 and TRBJ2-2; 8 nucleotides align to TRBD1. CDR3 length equals 14 residues. Germline trimming cut 10 bases from V and 4 bases from J; bases unmatched to any gene: 8. Germline CDR1 and CDR2: MDHEN and SYDVKM. CDR3 loop: CAIKRTGITGELFF. CDR3 nucleotides: TGTGCCATCAAAAGGACAGGGATCACCGGGGAGCTGTTTTTT.

The chain combines TRBV7-8 with TRBJ2-7, with 7 bases identical to TRBD1. The CDR3 runs to 17 residues. The J segment lost 4 bases and the V segment lost 5 bases, leaving 17 bases of the junction unmatched. Germline V gene sequence: CDR1 SGHVS, CDR2 FQNEAQ. DNA for the CDR3: TGTGCCAGCAGCCCCCAGGGGACAGAAGGGGTCATATACGAGCAGTACTTC. It specifies CASSPQGTEGVIYEQYF.